This TCR beta chain was retrieved from a study of blood T cell repertoires in COVID-19. The CDR3 consists of 19 residues. Germline V lookup: CDR1 MNHNY, CDR2 SVGAGI (reference sequence). After removal of 5 bases from V and 4 bases from J, the junction contained 15 bases not matched to a gene. This clone was found a few times. Everyone who took part was roughly 18 to 90 years old, and they came from about 25 US areas. Participants were placed into cohorts based on the clinical history they reported. Assay: immunoSEQ multiplex PCR; the TCRdb copy retains only in-frame clones and omits some. The table shows about 330,000 clones, with roughly 87% occurring only once.

The source of this sequence is a woman aged 25 to 39 who had recovered from COVID-19. The chain carries TRBV6-6 and TRBJ2-2; TRBD2 agrees at 11 bases. Sequencing used PBMCs or T cells enriched from blood (not recorded which). Written as DNA, the CDR3 is TGTGCCAGCAGTCTCTCTGCGGCTAGCGGGGGGCGGGGCACCGGGGAGCTGTTTTTT. It translates to CASSLSAASGGRGTGELFF.